This TCR beta chain was captured by sequencing in a study of T-cell reconstitution after alpha-beta-depleted transplantation in children. Only a few counts were recorded for this clonotype. What it recognizes is unknown. General study findings and limits: Reported findings indicate that, about two months after transplant, alpha-beta T cells came from several hundred expanded clones, which were derived from non-depleted graft cells. When one year had passed after transplant, most T-cell counts and diversity came from newly produced T cells. Certain patients had high TCRbeta diversity at day 60, and it came from recipient T cells and thymic progenitors that survived.

Germline V CDR1 and CDR2: MNHEY, SMNVEV (reference sequence). The CDR3 runs to 16 residues. Trimming took 7 bases from V and 0 from J, leaving 15 bases between them. Preparation of the TCRbeta library was carried out with unique molecular identifiers. One entry per CDR3 protein results from TCRdb running MiXCR on the PCR reads. The sample consists of about 300,000 distinct CDR3 sequences, 6.5% to 9% of them appearing once. The specimen comprised peripheral blood, sampled 360 days after TCRalphabeta/CD19-depleted stem cell transplant. The source is a female patient between 2 and 10 years old who had a stem cell transplant for Fanconi anemia, so the T cells may come from the graft donor. The V and J genes are TRBV27 and TRBJ2-2; D may be TRBD2 (6 bases). The CDR3 DNA is TGTGCCAGCACCGGCGGGGAACCGGCGAACACCGGGGAGCTGTTTTTT. Its protein is CASTGGEPANTGELFF.